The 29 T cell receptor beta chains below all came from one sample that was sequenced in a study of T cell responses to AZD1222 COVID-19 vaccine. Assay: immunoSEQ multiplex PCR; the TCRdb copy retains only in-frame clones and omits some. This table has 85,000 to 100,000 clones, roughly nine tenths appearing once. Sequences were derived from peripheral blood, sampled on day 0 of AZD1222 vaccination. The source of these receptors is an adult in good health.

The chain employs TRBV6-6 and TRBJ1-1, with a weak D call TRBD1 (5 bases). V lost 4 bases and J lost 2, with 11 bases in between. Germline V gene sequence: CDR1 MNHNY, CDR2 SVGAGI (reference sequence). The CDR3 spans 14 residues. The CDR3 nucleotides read TGTGCCAGCAGTTTGAACAGGATCAACACTGAAGCTTTCTTT. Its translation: CASSLNRINTEAFF.

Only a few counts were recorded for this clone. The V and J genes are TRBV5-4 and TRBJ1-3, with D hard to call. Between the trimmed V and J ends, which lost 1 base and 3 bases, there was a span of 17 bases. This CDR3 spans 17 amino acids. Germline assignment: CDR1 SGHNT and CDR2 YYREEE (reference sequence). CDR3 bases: TGTGCCAGCAGCTTGTTTTATCCGGTACAAGGTGGAAACACCATATATTTT. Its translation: CASSLFYPVQGGNTIYF.

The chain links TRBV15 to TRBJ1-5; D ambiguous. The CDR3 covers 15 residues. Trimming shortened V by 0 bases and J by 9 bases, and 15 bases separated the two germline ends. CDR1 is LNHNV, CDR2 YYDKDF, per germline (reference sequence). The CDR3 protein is CATSRDSVPDRPQHF. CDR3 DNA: TGTGCCACCAGCAGAGACTCAGTCCCAGATCGGCCCCAGCATTTT.

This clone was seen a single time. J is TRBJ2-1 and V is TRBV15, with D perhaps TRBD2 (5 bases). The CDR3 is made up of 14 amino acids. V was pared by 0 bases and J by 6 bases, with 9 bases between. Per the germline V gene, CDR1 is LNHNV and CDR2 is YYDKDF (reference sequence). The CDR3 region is CATSREGLPNEQFF. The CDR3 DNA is TGTGCCACCAGCAGAGAAGGACTTCCCAATGAGCAGTTCTTC. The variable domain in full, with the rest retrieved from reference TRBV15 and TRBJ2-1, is DAMVIQNPRYQVTQFGKPVTLSCSQTLNHNVMYWYQQKSSQAPKLLFHYYDKDFNNEADTPDNFQSRRPNTSFCFLDIRSPGLGDTAMYLCATSREGLPNEQFFGPGTRLTVL.

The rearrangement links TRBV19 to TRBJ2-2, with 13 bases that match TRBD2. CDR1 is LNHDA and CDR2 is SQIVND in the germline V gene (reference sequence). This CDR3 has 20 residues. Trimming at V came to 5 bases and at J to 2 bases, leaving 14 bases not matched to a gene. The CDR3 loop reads CASSWDRPGLAGKNTGELFF. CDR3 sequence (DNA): TGTGCCAGTAGTTGGGACAGACCGGGACTAGCGGGAAAAAACACCGGGGAGCTGTTTTTT. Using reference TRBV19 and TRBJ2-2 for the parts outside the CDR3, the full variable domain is DGGITQSPKYLFRKEGQNVTLSCEQNLNHDAMYWYRQDPGQGLRLIYYSQIVNDFQKGDIAEGYSVSREKKESFPLTVTSAQKNPTAFYLCASSWDRPGLAGKNTGELFFGEGSRLTVL.

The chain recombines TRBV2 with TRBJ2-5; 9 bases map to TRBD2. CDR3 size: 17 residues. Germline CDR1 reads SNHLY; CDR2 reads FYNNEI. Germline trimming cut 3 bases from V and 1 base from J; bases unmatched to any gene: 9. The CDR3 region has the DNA TGTGCCAGCAGTGAGGCCAGCGGGGGGTCTACCCAAGAGACCCAGTACTTC. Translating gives CASSEASGGSTQETQYF.

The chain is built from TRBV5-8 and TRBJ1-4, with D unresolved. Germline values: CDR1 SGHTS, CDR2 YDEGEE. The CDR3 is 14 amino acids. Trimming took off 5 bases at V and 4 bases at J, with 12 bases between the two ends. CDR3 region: CASRAVGYNEKLFF. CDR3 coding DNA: TGTGCCAGCAGGGCTGTGGGCTATAATGAAAAACTGTTTTTT.

CDR3 amino acids: CASSEAGTGGYEQYF. The CDR3 bases are TGTGCCAGCAGTGAAGCAGGGACAGGGGGCTACGAGCAGTACTTC. The chain links TRBV6-1 to TRBJ2-7; 11 nucleotides match TRBD1. Germline lookup yields CDR1 MNHNS and CDR2 SASEGT. V trimming: 0 bases; J trimming: 3 bases; junction bases outside the gene matches: 1. This CDR3 has 15 amino acids.

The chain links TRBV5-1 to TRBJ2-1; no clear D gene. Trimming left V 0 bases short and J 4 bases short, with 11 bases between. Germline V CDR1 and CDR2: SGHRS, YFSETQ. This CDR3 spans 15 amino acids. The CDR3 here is CASSLVMGSYNEQFF. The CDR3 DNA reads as TGCGCCAGCAGCTTGGTAATGGGCAGTTACAATGAGCAGTTCTTC.

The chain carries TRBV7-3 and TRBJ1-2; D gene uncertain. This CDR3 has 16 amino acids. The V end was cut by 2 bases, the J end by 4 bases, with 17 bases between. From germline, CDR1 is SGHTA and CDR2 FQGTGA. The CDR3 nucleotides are TGTGCCAGCAGCTTAGGACCCCCGGGGTTTTCCTATGGCTACACCTTC. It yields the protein CASSLGPPGFSYGYTF.

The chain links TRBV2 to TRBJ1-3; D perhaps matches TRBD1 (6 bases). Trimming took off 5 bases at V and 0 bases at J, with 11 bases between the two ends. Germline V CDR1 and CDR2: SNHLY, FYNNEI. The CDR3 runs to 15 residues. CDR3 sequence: CASSSDRSSGNTIYF. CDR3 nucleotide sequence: TGTGCCAGCAGTTCCGACAGGAGCTCTGGAAACACCATATATTTT.

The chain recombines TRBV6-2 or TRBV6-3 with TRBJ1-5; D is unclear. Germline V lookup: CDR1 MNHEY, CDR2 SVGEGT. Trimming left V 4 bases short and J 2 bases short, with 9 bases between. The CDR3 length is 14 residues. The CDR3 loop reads CASSFFAGNQPQHF. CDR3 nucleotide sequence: TGTGCCAGCAGTTTCTTTGCAGGCAATCAGCCCCAGCATTTT.

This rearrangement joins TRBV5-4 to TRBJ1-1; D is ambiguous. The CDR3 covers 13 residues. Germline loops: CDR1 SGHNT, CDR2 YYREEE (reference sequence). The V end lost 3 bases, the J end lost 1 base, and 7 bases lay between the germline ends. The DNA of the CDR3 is TGTGCCAGCAGCTGGGCGGGGAACACTGAAGCTTTCTTT. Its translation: CASSWAGNTEAFF.

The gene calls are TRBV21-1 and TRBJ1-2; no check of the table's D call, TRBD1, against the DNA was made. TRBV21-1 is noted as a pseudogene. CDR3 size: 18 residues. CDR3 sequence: CASSNNPTGKSIPYGYTF. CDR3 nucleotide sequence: TGTGCCAGCAGCAATAATCCGACAGGGAAATCGATTCCCTATGGCTACACCTTC.

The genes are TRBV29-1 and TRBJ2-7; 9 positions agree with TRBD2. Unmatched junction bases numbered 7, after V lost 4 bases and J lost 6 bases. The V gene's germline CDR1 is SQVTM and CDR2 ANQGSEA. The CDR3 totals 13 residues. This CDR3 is CSVAAGGHSEQYF. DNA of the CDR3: TGCAGCGTTGCCGCGGGGGGGCATTCCGAGCAGTACTTC.

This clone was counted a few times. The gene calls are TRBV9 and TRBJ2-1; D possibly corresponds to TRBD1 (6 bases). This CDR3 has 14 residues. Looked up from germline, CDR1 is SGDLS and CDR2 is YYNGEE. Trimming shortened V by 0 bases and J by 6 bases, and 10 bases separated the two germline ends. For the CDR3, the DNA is TGTGCCAGCAGCGTAGGGACAGCTTTCAATGAGCAGTTCTTC. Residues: CASSVGTAFNEQFF. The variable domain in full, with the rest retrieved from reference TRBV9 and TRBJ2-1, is DSGVTQTPKHLITATGQRVTLRCSPRSGDLSVYWYQQSLDQGLQFLIQYYNGEERAKGNILERFSAQQFPDLHSELNLSSLELGDSALYFCASSVGTAFNEQFFGPGTRLTVL.

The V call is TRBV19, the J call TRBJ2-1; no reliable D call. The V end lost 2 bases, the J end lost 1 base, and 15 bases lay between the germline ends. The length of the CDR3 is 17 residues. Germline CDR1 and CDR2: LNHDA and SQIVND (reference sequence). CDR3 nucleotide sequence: TGTGCCAGTAGTATACCTGGCCTGGTCGGGTCCTACAATGAGCAGTTCTTC. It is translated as CASSIPGLVGSYNEQFF.

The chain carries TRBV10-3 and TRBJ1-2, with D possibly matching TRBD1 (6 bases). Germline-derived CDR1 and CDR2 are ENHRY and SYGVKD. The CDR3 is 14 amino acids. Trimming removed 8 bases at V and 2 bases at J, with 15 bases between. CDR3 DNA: TGTGCCATCGGAGGGGACGGGGGCAACTATGGCTACACCTTC. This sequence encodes CAIGGDGGNYGYTF.

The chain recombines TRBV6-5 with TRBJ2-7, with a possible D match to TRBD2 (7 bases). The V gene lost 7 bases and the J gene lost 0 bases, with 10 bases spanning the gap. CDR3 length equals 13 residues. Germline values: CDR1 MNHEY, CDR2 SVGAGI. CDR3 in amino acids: CASMAGASYEQYF. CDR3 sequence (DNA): TGTGCCAGCATGGCGGGGGCCTCCTACGAGCAGTACTTC.

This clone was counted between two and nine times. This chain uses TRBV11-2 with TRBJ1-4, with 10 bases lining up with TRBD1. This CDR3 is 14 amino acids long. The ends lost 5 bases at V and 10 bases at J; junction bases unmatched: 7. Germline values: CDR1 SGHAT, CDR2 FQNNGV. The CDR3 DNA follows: TGTGCCAGCAGCGCAAGCCGGGACAGGGGAAAACTGTTTTTT. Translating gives CASSASRDRGKLFF.

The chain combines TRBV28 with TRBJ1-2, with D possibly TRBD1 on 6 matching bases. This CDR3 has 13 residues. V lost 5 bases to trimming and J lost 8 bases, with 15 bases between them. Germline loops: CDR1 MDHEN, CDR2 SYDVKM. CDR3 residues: CASSKQGSSGYTF. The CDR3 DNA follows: TGTGCCAGCAGTAAACAGGGAAGTAGCGGCTACACCTTC.

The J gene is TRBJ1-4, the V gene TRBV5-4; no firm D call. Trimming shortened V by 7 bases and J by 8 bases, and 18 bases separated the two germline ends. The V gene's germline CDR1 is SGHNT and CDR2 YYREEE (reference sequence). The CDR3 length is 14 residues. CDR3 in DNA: TGTGCCAGCGCGGACGGAGTGACACGGGAAAAACTGTTTTTT. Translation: CASADGVTREKLFF.

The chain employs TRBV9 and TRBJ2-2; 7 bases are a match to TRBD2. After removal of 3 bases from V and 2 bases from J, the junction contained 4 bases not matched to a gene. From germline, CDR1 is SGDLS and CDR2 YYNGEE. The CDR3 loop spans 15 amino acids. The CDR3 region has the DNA TGTGCCAGCAGCGCTCTAGCGGACAACACCGGGGAGCTGTTTTTT. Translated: CASSALADNTGELFF. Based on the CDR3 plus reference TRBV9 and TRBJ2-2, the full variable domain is DSGVTQTPKHLITATGQRVTLRCSPRSGDLSVYWYQQSLDQGLQFLIQYYNGEERAKGNILERFSAQQFPDLHSELNLSSLELGDSALYFCASSALADNTGELFFGEGSRLTVL.

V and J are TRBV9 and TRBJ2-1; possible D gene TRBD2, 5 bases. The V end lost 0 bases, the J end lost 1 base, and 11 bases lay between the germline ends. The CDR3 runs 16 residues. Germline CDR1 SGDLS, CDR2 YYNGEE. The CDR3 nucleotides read TGTGCCAGCAGCGTAGGGGGTGGCGGGTCCTACAATGAGCAGTTCTTC. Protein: CASSVGGGGSYNEQFF.

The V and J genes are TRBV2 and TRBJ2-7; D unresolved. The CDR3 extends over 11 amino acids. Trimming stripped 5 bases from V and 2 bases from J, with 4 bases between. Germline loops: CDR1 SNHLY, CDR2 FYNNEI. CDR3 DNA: TGTGCCAGCAGTCTAACCTACGAGCAGTACTTC. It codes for CASSLTYEQYF. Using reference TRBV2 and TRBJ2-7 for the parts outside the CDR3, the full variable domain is EPEVTQTPSHQVTQMGQEVILRCVPISNHLYFYWYRQILGQKVEFLVSFYNNEISEKSEIFDDQFSVERPDGSNFTLKIRSTKLEDSAMYFCASSLTYEQYFGPGTRLTVT.

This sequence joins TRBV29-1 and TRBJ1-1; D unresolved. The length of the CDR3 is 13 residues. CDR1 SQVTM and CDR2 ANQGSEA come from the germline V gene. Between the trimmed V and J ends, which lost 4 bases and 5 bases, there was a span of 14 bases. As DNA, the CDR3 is TGCAGCGTTGGGTGGGGTGCGGATACTGAAGCTTTCTTT. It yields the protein CSVGWGADTEAFF.

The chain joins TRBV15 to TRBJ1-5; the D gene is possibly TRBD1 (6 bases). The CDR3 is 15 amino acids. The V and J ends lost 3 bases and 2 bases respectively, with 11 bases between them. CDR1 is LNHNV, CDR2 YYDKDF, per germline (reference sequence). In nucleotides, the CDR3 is TGTGCCACCAGCAGCGAAGCAGGGGGCAATCAGCCCCAGCATTTT. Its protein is CATSSEAGGNQPQHF.

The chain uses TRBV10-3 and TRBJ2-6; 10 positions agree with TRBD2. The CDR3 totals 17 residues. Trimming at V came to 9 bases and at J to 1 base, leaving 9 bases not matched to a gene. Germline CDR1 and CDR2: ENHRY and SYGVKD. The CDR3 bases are TGTGCCATACGCCATCAGACTAGCGGGTCTGGGGCCAACGTCCTGACTTTC. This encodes CAIRHQTSGSGANVLTF.

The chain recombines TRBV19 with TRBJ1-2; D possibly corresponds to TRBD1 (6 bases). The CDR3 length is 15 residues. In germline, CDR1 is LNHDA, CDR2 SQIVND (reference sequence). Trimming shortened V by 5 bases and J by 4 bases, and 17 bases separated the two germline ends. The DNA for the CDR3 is TGTGCCAGTAGTCCAATACAGGGCCCGTTCTATGGCTACACCTTC. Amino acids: CASSPIQGPFYGYTF.